This T cell receptor beta chain was captured in a study of CD4 T cells in relation to SARS-CoV-2 and coronaviruses. A remark on this clone: What it binds is unknown.

Produced via immunoSEQ multiplex PCR; TCRdb's table is partial and in-frame only. The sample includes tens of thousands of clones, roughly 93% of them seen just once. The CDR3 loop spans 15 amino acids. The V gene's germline CDR1 is SNHLY and CDR2 FYNNEI. The V gene end was trimmed by 5 bases and the J gene end by 9 bases; junction bases not matched to a gene: 15. The study's findings and limits: Compared with monoreactive clones, crossreactive clones showed significantly weaker SARS-CoV-2 expansion. In approximately 71% of donors, memory CD4+ clonotypes crossrecognized SARS-CoV-2 and at least one common cold coronavirus spike.

Unexposed donor CD4+ T cells date from about 2011-2018, before the COVID-19 pandemic. CD4 enrichment then naive enrichment separated naive from memory CD4+ cells. The clonotype comes from a human donor in good health. The sample taken for sequencing was naive CD4+ T cells from PBMCs. Subset in this sample: naive CD4+ T cells isolated by negative enrichment. This chain links TRBV2 with TRBJ2-7, with 8 positions matching TRBD2. This CDR3 reads CASSPGGMVGSRQYF. DNA for the CDR3: TGTGCCAGCAGTCCGGGGGGGATGGTGGGTTCTCGGCAGTACTTC. The whole variable domain, filled in from reference TRBV2 and TRBJ2-7, reads EPEVTQTPSHQVTQMGQEVILRCVPISNHLYFYWYRQILGQKVEFLVSFYNNEISEKSEIFDDQFSVERPDGSNFTLKIRSTKLEDSAMYFCASSPGGMVGSRQYFGPGTRLTVT.